This TCR beta chain was recorded in a study of cytomegalovirus exposure and HLA in healthy donors. Produced via immunoSEQ multiplex PCR; TCRdb's table is partial and in-frame only. The sample has tens of thousands of clones, about 96% seen once; the top ten hold more than 0.65%. Germline CDR1 and CDR2: MNHEY and SMNVEV (reference sequence). Trimming took 3 bases from V and 6 from J; bases not matched to a gene: 11. CDR3 length equals 17 residues. This clone was observed once. The receptor comes from a young man in good health and CMV-seronegative. Sequenced: PBMCs. V and J are TRBV27 and TRBJ2-1; TRBD1 aligns across 10 bases. CDR3 sequence: CASSFLARQGAANEQFF. Here the CDR3 DNA reads TGTGCCAGCAGTTTCCTCGCGCGACAGGGGGCTGCCAATGAGCAGTTCTTC.